Sequencing of this TCR beta chain was carried out in a study of cytomegalovirus exposure and HLA in healthy donors. With 60 Vbeta and 13 Jbeta primers, the PCR was carried out. Using immunoSEQ multiplex PCR, the repertoire was profiled, and TCRdb retains in-frame clones only, with some absent. The sample has roughly 150,000 clones; about three quarters are singletons. The CDR3 contains 16 residues. In germline, CDR1 is SGHNT, CDR2 YYREEE (reference sequence). V lost 4 bases, J lost 5 bases, and 10 bases stayed unmatched. The rearrangement joins TRBV5-4 to TRBJ2-5; 11 nucleotides match TRBD2. This receptor was identified in a woman between 25 and 40 years old in good health and CMV-seronegative. The specimen sequenced was PBMCs. The CDR3 sequence: CASSLRLAGSGETQYF. DNA of the CDR3: TGTGCCAGCAGCCTAAGACTAGCGGGATCTGGGGAGACCCAGTACTTC.